These 27 T cell receptor beta chains were sequenced from one sample in a study of OX40 agonist ivuxolimab in advanced cancers. The method was immunoSEQ multiplex PCR; TCRdb's version includes in-frame clones alone and lacks a portion of them. Of some 25,000 clones detected, 65% to 90% appear once; the ten largest clones hold 40% to 55%. This specimen was CD4+ or CD8+ T cells sorted from blood, taken in a trial of the OX40 agonist ivuxolimab. Receptors originate from an adult with an advanced solid tumor such as melanoma, head and neck, liver or kidney cancer.

The V gene is TRBV29-1, the J gene TRBJ2-3; TRBD2 might be the D (5 bases). CDR1 and CDR2 (germline): SQVTM, ANQGSEA. CDR3 length equals 13 residues. V gave up 7 bases and J gave up 4 bases, with 15 bases separating them. The CDR3 is CSDGRRTSDTQYF. CDR3 coding DNA: TGCAGCGACGGAAGGAGGACCTCAGATACGCAGTATTTT.

The chain uses TRBV27 and TRBJ1-5; a weak D match, TRBD1 (5 bases). V dropped 5 bases and J dropped 3 bases, with 17 bases sitting between them. CDR3 length: 16 amino acids. Germline-derived CDR1 and CDR2 are MNHEY and SMNVEV (reference sequence). The CDR3 DNA is TGTGCCAGCAGTCCAACCAGGGACGGCCTCAATCAGCCCCAGCATTTT. This codes for CASSPTRDGLNQPQHF.

V is TRBV18 and J is TRBJ2-2; no clear D. The V end was cut by 2 bases, the J end by 6 bases, with 10 bases between. The CDR3 consists of 14 residues. CDR1 KGHSH and CDR2 LQKENI come from the germline V gene. Here the CDR3 reads CASSPGGRAGELFF. The CDR3 DNA sequence: TGTGCCAGCTCACCAGGTGGGCGCGCCGGGGAGCTGTTTTTT.

V is TRBV7-9 and J is TRBJ2-7; TRBD1 agrees at 7 bases. This CDR3 is 14 amino acids long. With V trimmed by 5 bases and J by 6 bases, 10 bases remained unmatched. Germline CDR1 and CDR2: SEHNR and FQNEAQ (reference sequence). This CDR3 is CASSPKTGSGEQYF. For the CDR3, the DNA is TGTGCCAGCAGCCCCAAGACAGGGTCGGGCGAGCAGTACTTC.

This clone was seen only once. This chain uses TRBV28 with TRBJ2-2, with a tentative D call TRBD2 (5 bases). Trimming stripped 3 bases from V and 4 bases from J, with 9 bases between. Germline assignment: CDR1 MDHEN and CDR2 SYDVKM. The CDR3 is 14 amino acids. The CDR3 nucleotides are TGTGCCAGCAGTTTCCGACTAACCACCGGGGAGCTGTTTTTT. Translated: CASSFRLTTGELFF.

The count of this clone is one. The chain links TRBV7-9 to TRBJ1-1; a weak D match, TRBD1 (5 bases). Germline CDR1 SEHNR, CDR2 FQNEAQ (reference sequence). This CDR3 is built from 14 residues. V lost 0 bases and J lost 7, with 12 bases in between. CDR3 coding DNA: TGTGCCAGCAGCTTAGCGGGGACGGGGCTTGAAGCTTTCTTT. It encodes CASSLAGTGLEAFF.

The chain joins TRBV5-6 to TRBJ2-7; D tentatively fits TRBD1 or TRBD2 (6 bases each). Germline V gives CDR1 SGHDT, CDR2 YYEEEE. The CDR3 is 14 residues long. V dropped 1 base and J dropped 3 bases, with 11 bases sitting between them. The CDR3, as DNA: TGTGCCAGCAGCTTGTACGGGGGCGGCTACGAGCAGTACTTC. Translating it yields CASSLYGGGYEQYF.

The rearrangement joins TRBV2 to TRBJ1-1; D unclear. Germline CDR1 reads SNHLY; CDR2 reads FYNNEI. Trimming removed 0 bases from V and 5 bases from J, with 7 bases in between. The CDR3 totals 13 residues. This chain's CDR3 is CASSEALDTEAFF. The CDR3 DNA sequence: TGTGCCAGCAGTGAAGCCCTGGATACTGAAGCTTTCTTT.

The chain has TRBV7-6 and TRBJ1-3; D is unclear. Per the germline V gene, CDR1 is SGHVS and CDR2 is FNYEAQ. V shed 0 bases and J shed 7 bases, with 10 bases lying between them. The CDR3 totals 14 residues. In DNA form, the CDR3 reads TGTGCCAGCAGCTTAGCGGGAGGGTCGAACACCATATATTTT. Its translation is CASSLAGGSNTIYF.

V is TRBV27 and J is TRBJ2-7, with D possibly being TRBD1 or TRBD2 (5 bases each). Germline V gene data show CDR1 as MNHEY and CDR2 as SMNVEV (reference sequence). V was pared by 5 bases and J by 3 bases, with 17 bases between. This CDR3 contains 15 residues. The CDR3 nucleotides are TGTGCCAGCAGTGGGGTTATGGGGGTCTTCTACGAGCAGTACTTC. Its protein product is CASSGVMGVFYEQYF.

The gene calls are TRBV11-2 and TRBJ2-7; TRBD2 matches 7 bases. Germline CDR1 is SGHAT and CDR2 is FQNNGV. The CDR3 totals 15 residues. Trimming removed 5 bases from V and 4 bases from J; junction bases left unmatched: 11. The CDR3 nucleotides read TGTGCCAGCAGCCACACACACTTGGGGGGGTACGAGCAGTACTTC. Its protein is CASSHTHLGGYEQYF.

The chain recombines TRBV5-4 with TRBJ2-7, with 14 bases lining up with TRBD2. The germline V gene encodes CDR1 SGHNT and CDR2 YYREEE (reference sequence). J gave up 1 base and V 4 bases, and 10 bases lay outside the gene matches. CDR3 length equals 18 residues. In nucleotides, the CDR3 is TGTGCCAGCAGCGGCGGGACTAGCGGGGGCCTAATATCCTACGAGCAGTACTTC. Its protein is CASSGGTSGGLISYEQYF.

The rearrangement links TRBV28 to TRBJ2-3, with 8 nucleotides matching TRBD2. The germline V gene encodes CDR1 MDHEN and CDR2 SYDVKM. J was trimmed by 2 bases and V by 3 bases; bases with no gene match: 7. The CDR3 is made up of 16 amino acids. The CDR3 nucleotides read TGTGCCAGCAGTTTGAGGGTAGCGGGGTACACAGATACGCAGTATTTT. Its translation: CASSLRVAGYTDTQYF.

V is TRBV19 and J is TRBJ2-7; TRBD1 matches at 7 bases. The CDR3 runs 13 residues. Germline assignment: CDR1 LNHDA and CDR2 SQIVND (reference sequence). Trimming cost V 8 bases and J 3 bases; bases outside gene matches: 7. The CDR3 coding sequence is TGTGCCAGTGGGGCGGCAGGGGGCTACGAGCAGTACTTC. Translated: CASGAAGGYEQYF. The full variable domain, with the rest looked up from reference TRBV19 and TRBJ2-7, is DGGITQSPKYLFRKEGQNVTLSCEQNLNHDAMYWYRQDPGQGLRLIYYSQIVNDFQKGDIAEGYSVSREKKESFPLTVTSAQKNPTAFYLCASGAAGGYEQYFGPGTRLTVT.

The gene calls are TRBV4-1 and TRBJ2-7; 7 bases align to TRBD2. J was trimmed by 0 bases and V by 1 base; bases with no gene match: 6. The CDR3 has 16 amino acids. Germline V gives CDR1 MGHRA, CDR2 YSYEKL. The CDR3 spells CASSQVFGTNSYEQYF. CDR3 nucleotide sequence: TGCGCCAGCAGCCAAGTTTTCGGGACTAACTCCTACGAGCAGTACTTC.

The chain couples TRBV19 to TRBJ2-7, with a weak D call TRBD2 (5 bases). Trimming shortened V by 3 bases and J by 2 bases, and 11 bases separated the two germline ends. The CDR3 runs 14 residues. Germline loops: CDR1 LNHDA, CDR2 SQIVND (reference sequence). CDR3 in amino acids: CASSMGSATYEQYF. The CDR3 DNA follows: TGTGCCAGTAGTATGGGTAGCGCGACCTACGAGCAGTACTTC. The variable domain in full, with the rest retrieved from reference TRBV19 and TRBJ2-7, is DGGITQSPKYLFRKEGQNVTLSCEQNLNHDAMYWYRQDPGQGLRLIYYSQIVNDFQKGDIAEGYSVSREKKESFPLTVTSAQKNPTAFYLCASSMGSATYEQYFGPGTRLTVT.

The chain employs TRBV30 and TRBJ2-7; tentatively, D is TRBD1 or TRBD2 (5 bases each). The CDR3 sequence is 13 residues long. The germline V gene has CDR1 GTSNPN and CDR2 SVGIG (reference sequence). Trimming pared 3 bases from V and 0 bases from J, leaving 9 bases between. CDR3 sequence: CAWSPGTSYEQYF. The CDR3 bases are TGTGCCTGGAGCCCAGGGACCTCCTACGAGCAGTACTTC.

The rearrangement joins TRBV2 to TRBJ2-4; the match to TRBD2 covers 7 bases. The V and J ends lost 3 bases and 8 bases, in that order; junction bases with no gene match: 10. Germline V CDR1 and CDR2: SNHLY, FYNNEI. This CDR3 comprises 15 residues. The CDR3: CASSDPGLTSDIQYF. The CDR3 DNA sequence: TGTGCCAGCAGTGATCCCGGACTCACTAGCGACATTCAGTACTTC.

The rearrangement joins TRBV6-5 to TRBJ1-1; 10 positions agree with TRBD1. Germline-derived CDR1 and CDR2 are MNHEY and SVGAGI. J was trimmed by 4 bases and V by 6 bases; bases with no gene match: 5. This CDR3 has 14 amino acids. The chain's CDR3 is CASRTGGDGTEAFF. The CDR3 nucleotides read TGTGCCAGCAGGACAGGGGGCGATGGCACTGAAGCTTTCTTT.

The gene calls are TRBV27 and TRBJ2-7, with 12 bases aligning to TRBD2. In germline, CDR1 is MNHEY, CDR2 SMNVEV (reference sequence). J lost 6 bases, V lost 7 bases, and 7 bases had no gene match. The CDR3 length is 14 residues. In nucleotides, the CDR3 is TGTGCCAGCACCGAGACTAGCGGGAGCTCCGAGCAGTACTTC. This sequence encodes CASTETSGSSEQYF.

J is TRBJ2-3 and V is TRBV2; D is unresolved. The V gene lost 9 bases and the J gene lost 3 bases, with 16 bases spanning the gap. This CDR3 is 14 amino acids long. CDR1 SNHLY and CDR2 FYNNEI come from the germline V gene. CDR3 sequence (DNA): TGTGCCAGAGCCTTATCGAACCTAACAGATACGCAGTATTTT. Translated, it gives CARALSNLTDTQYF. Based on the CDR3 plus reference TRBV2 and TRBJ2-3, the full variable domain is EPEVTQTPSHQVTQMGQEVILRCVPISNHLYFYWYRQILGQKVEFLVSFYNNEISEKSEIFDDQFSVERPDGSNFTLKIRSTKLEDSAMYFCARALSNLTDTQYFGPGTRLTVL.

The CDR3 DNA sequence: TGTGCCAGCAGTCGGAAGACTAGCGGGAGCTCAGATACGCAGTATTTT. It yields the protein CASSRKTSGSSDTQYF. This rearrangement joins TRBV28 to TRBJ2-3; the match to TRBD2 covers 12 bases. With V trimmed by 5 bases and J by 4 bases, 7 bases remained unmatched. The V gene's germline CDR1 is MDHEN and CDR2 SYDVKM. The CDR3 sequence is 16 residues long.

This clone was counted a few times. This chain joins TRBV4-1 and TRBJ2-7; TRBD2 matches 8 bases. The germline V gene encodes CDR1 MGHRA and CDR2 YSYEKL. This CDR3 region has 15 residues. V was pared by 10 bases and J by 2 bases, with 13 bases of the junction left unmatched. The CDR3 DNA reads as TGCGCCACCAAAGCAGGAAGCGGGGGCGCCTACGAGCAGTACTTC. It yields the protein CATKAGSGGAYEQYF.

V gene TRBV4-1 combines with J gene TRBJ1-4; D is perhaps TRBD1 (6 bases). This CDR3 region has 15 residues. V dropped 2 bases and J dropped 8 bases, with 15 bases sitting between them. Germline V lookup: CDR1 MGHRA, CDR2 YSYEKL. DNA for the CDR3: TGCGCCAGCAGCCAACGGGGGGCCTCGGAAGAAAAACTGTTTTTT. Translation: CASSQRGASEEKLFF.

J is TRBJ1-5 and V is TRBV19; 9 bases are a match to TRBD1. Unmatched junction bases numbered 5, after V lost 2 bases and J lost 6 bases. This CDR3 is 15 amino acids long. Per the germline V gene, CDR1 is LNHDA and CDR2 is SQIVND (reference sequence). The chain's CDR3 is CASSITGGWGQPQHF. The CDR3 DNA reads as TGTGCCAGTAGTATAACAGGGGGCTGGGGTCAGCCCCAGCATTTT.

The chain is built from TRBV27 and TRBJ2-1; D may be TRBD1 (5 bases). Germline CDR1 is MNHEY and CDR2 is SMNVEV (reference sequence). Trimming removed 2 bases at V and 0 bases at J, with 14 bases between. The CDR3 runs 17 residues. In nucleotides, the CDR3 is TGTGCCAGCAGTTTAACAGGACACCTAAACTCCTACAATGAGCAGTTCTTC. It translates to CASSLTGHLNSYNEQFF.

The rearrangement links TRBV5-4 to TRBJ1-1; D gene unclear. CDR1 SGHNT and CDR2 YYREEE come from the germline V gene (reference sequence). This CDR3 is built from 13 residues. The V gene lost 0 bases and the J gene lost 7 bases, with 10 bases spanning the gap. The DNA of the CDR3 is TGTGCCAGCAGCTTGGGGGCGACCAGTGAAGCTTTCTTT. This codes for CASSLGATSEAFF.